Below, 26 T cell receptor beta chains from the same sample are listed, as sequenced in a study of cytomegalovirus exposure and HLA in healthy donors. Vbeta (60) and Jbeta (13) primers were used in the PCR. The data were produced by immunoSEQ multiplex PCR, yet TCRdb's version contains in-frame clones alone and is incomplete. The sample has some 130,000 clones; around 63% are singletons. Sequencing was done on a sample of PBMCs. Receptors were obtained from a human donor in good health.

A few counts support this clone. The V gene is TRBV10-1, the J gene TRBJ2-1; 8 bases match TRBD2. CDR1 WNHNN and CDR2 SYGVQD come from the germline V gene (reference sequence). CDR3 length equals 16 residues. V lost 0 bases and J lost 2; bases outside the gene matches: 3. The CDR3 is CASSESGGLAYNEQFF. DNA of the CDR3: TGCGCCAGCAGTGAGTCAGGGGGACTAGCCTACAATGAGCAGTTCTTC.

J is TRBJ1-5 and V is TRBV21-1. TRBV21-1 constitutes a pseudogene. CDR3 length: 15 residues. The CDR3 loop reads CASSRGGYSNQPQHF. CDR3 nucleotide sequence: TGTGCCAGCAGCAGAGGTGGGTATAGCAATCAGCCCCAGCATTTT.

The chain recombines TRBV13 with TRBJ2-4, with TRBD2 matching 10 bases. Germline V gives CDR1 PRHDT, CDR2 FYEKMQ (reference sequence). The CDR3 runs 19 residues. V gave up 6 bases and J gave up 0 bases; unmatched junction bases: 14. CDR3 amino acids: CASSDRQAGGPLAKNIQYF. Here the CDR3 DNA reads TGTGCCAGCAGTGACCGACAAGCGGGAGGGCCCCTAGCCAAAAACATTCAGTACTTC.

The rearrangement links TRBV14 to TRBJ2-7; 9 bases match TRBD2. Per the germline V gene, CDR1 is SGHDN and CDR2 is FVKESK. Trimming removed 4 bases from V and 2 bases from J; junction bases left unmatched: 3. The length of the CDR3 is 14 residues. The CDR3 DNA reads TGTGCCAGCAGCCGGACTAGCGAAACCTACGAGCAGTACTTC. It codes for CASSRTSETYEQYF.

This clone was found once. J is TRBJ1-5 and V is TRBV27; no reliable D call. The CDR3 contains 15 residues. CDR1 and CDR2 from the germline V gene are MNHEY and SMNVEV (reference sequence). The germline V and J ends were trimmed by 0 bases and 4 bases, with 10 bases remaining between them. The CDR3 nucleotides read TGTGCCAGCAGTTTATCGATCGCGGGGAATCAGCCCCAGCATTTT. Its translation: CASSLSIAGNQPQHF.

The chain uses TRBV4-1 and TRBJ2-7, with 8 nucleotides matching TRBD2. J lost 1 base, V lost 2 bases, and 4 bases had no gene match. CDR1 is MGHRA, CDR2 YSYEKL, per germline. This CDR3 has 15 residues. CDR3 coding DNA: TGCGCCAGCAGCCAACTGGCGGGGGGATCCTACGAGCAGTACTTC. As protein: CASSQLAGGSYEQYF.

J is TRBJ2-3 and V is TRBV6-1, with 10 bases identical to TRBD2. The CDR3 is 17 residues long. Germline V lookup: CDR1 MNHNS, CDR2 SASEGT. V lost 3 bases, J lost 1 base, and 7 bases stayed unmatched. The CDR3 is CASSEASGGRGTDTQYF. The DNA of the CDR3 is TGTGCCAGCAGTGAGGCTAGCGGGGGACGAGGCACAGATACGCAGTATTTT.

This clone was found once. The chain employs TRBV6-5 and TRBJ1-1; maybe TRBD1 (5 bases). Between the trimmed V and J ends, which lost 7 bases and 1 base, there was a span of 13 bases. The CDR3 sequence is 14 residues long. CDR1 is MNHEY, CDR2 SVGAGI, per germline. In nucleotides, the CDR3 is TGTGCCAGCAATTCCCATACAGGGAACACTGAAGCTTTCTTT. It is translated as CASNSHTGNTEAFF.

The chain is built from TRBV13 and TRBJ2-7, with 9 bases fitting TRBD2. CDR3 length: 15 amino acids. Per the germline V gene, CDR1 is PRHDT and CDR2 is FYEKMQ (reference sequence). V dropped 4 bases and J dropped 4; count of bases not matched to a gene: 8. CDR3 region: CASSWGSGRQYEQYF. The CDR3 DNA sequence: TGTGCCAGCAGCTGGGGTAGCGGGAGACAGTACGAGCAGTACTTC.

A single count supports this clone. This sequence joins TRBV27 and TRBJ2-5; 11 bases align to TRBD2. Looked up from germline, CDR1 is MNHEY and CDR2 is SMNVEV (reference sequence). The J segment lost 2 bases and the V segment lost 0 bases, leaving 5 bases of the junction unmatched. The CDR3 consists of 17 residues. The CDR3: CASSLSLTSGIQETQYF. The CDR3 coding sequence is TGTGCCAGCAGTTTATCCCTGACTAGCGGGATTCAAGAGACCCAGTACTTC.

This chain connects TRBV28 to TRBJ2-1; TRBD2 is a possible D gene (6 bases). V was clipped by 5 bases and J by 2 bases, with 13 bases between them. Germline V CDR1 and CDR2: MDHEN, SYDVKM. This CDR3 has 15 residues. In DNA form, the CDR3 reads TGTGCCAGCAGTCCCTCTAGCGCGACCTACAATGAGCAGTTCTTC. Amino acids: CASSPSSATYNEQFF.

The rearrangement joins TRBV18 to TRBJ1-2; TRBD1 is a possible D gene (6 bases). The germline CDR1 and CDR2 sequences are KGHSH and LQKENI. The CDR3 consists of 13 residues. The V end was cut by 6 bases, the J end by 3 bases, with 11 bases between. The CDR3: CASSRQDDYGYTF. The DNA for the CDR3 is TGTGCCAGCTCTCGACAGGACGACTATGGCTACACCTTC. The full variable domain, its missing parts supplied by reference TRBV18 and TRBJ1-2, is NAGVMQNPRHLVRRRGQEARLRCSPMKGHSHVYWYRQLPEEGLKFMVYLQKENIIDESGMPKERFSAEFPKEGPSILRIQQVVRGDSAAYFCASSRQDDYGYTFGSGTRLTVV.

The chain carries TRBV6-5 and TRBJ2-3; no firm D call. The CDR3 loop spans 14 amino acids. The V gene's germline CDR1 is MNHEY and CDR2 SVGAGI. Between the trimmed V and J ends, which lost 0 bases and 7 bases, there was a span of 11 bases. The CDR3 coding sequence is TGTGCCAGCAGTTACTCGAGAAGCCCAAATACGCAGTATTTT. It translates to CASSYSRSPNTQYF.

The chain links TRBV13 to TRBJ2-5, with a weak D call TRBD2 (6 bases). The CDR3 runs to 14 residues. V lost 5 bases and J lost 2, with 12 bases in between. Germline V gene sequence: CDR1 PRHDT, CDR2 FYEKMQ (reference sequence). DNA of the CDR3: TGTGCCAGCAGCCTGGGAGGCAGACAAGAGACCCAGTACTTC. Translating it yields CASSLGGRQETQYF.

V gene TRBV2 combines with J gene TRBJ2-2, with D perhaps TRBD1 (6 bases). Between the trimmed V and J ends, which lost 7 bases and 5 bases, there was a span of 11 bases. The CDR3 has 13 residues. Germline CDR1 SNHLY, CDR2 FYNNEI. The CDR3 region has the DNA TGTGCCAGCATCCAACAGGGTACCGGGGAGCTGTTTTTT. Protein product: CASIQQGTGELFF.

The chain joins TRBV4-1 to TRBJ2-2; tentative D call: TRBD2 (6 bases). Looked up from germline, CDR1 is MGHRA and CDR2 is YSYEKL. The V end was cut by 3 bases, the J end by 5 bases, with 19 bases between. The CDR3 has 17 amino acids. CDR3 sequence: CASSQSGERGRTGELFF. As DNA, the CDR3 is TGCGCCAGCAGCCAGTCGGGGGAGAGGGGTAGGACCGGGGAGCTGTTTTTT.

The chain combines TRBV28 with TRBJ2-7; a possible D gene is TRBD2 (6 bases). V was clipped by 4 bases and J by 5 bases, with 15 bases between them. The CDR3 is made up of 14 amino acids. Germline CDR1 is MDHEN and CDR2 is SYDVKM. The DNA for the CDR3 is TGTGCCAGCAGTTATGCTGGGGGGATTAACGAGCAGTACTTC. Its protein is CASSYAGGINEQYF.

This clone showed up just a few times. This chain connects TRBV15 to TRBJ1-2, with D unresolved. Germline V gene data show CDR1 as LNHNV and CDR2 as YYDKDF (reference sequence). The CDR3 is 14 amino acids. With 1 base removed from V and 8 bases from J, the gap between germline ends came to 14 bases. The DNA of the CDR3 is TGTGCCACCAGCAGAGGGGAGGCGGCTCTGGGCTACACCTTC. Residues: CATSRGEAALGYTF. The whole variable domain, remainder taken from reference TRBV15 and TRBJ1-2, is DAMVIQNPRYQVTQFGKPVTLSCSQTLNHNVMYWYQQKSSQAPKLLFHYYDKDFNNEADTPDNFQSRRPNTSFCFLDIRSPGLGDTAMYLCATSRGEAALGYTFGSGTRLTVV.

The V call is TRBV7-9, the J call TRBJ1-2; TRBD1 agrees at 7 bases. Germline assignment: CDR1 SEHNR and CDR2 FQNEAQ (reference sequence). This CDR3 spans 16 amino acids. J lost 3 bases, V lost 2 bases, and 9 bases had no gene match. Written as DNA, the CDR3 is TGTGCCAGCAGCTTACTACGGGACAGTTATGACTATGGCTACACCTTC. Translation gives CASSLLRDSYDYGYTF.

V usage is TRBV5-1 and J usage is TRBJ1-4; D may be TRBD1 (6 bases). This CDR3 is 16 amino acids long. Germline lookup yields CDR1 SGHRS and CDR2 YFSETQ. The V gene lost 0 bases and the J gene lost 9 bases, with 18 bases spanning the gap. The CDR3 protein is CASSLGGKDSLKKLFF. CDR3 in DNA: TGCGCCAGCAGCTTGGGAGGGAAGGACAGTCTAAAAAAACTGTTTTTT.

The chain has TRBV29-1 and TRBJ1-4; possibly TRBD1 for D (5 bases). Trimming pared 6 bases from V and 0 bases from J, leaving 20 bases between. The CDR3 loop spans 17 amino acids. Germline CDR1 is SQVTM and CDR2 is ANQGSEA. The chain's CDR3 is CSVPSSGGSATNEKLFF. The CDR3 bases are TGCAGCGTGCCCTCGTCCGGGGGGTCCGCAACTAATGAAAAACTGTTTTTT.

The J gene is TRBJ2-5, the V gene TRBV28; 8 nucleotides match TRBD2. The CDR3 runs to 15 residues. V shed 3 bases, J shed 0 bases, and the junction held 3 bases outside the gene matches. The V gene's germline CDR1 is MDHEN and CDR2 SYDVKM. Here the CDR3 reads CASSLVAGYQETQYF. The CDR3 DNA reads TGTGCCAGCAGTTTGGTAGCGGGATACCAAGAGACCCAGTACTTC.

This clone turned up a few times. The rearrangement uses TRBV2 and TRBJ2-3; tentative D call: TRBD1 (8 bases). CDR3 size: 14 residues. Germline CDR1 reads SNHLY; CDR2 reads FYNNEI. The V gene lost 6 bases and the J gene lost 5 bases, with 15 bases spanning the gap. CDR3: CASSPGGGGDTQYF. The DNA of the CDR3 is TGTGCCAGCAGCCCAGGGGGCGGGGGAGATACGCAGTATTTT.

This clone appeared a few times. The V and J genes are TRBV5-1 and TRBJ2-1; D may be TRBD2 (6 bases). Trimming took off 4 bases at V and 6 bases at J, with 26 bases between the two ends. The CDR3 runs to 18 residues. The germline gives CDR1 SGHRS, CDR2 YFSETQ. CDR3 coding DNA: TGCGCCAGCAGCCGCGGGGCAAGACTAGGGGCAGGAATCAATGAGCAGTTCTTC. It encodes CASSRGARLGAGINEQFF.

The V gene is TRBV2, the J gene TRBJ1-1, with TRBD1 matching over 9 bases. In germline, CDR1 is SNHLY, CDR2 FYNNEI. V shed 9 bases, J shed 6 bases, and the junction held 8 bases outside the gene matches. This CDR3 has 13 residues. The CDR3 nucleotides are TGTGCCAGTAACCCGGGACAGGGCGCTGAAGCTTTCTTT. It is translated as CASNPGQGAEAFF.

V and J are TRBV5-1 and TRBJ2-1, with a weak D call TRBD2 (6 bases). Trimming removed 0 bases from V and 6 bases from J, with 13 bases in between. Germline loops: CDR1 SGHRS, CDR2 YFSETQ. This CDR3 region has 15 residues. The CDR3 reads CASSLDSSGVNEQFF. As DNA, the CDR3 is TGCGCCAGCAGCTTGGACTCCTCGGGGGTCAATGAGCAGTTCTTC.